This T cell receptor beta chain was captured by sequencing in a study of T cells in tuberculosis. Specified time point: new active TB diagnosis, blood taken before or within 7 days of starting treatment. Confirmation came from sputum smear and/or culture positivity for M. tuberculosis. Unsorted cryopreserved PBMC were sequenced, averaging around 100,000 T cells per clinical donor. This CDR3 spans 15 amino acids. CDR1 and CDR2 from the germline V gene are SGHTA and FQGNSA. V shed 4 bases, J shed 6 bases, and the junction held 10 bases outside the gene matches. Produced via immunoSEQ multiplex PCR; TCRdb's table is partial and in-frame only. The repertoire consists of roughly 35,000 clones, with roughly nine tenths occurring once and the leading ten covering 5.5% to 7.5%.

The sample here was PBMCs, taken at tuberculosis diagnosis. The source is an adult with tuberculosis. Some clones in this sample may be carry-over from other donors' samples. V gene TRBV7-2 combines with J gene TRBJ1-2, with 8 bases aligning to TRBD1. The CDR3 DNA is TGTGCCAGCAGCTGGACAGGGTGGACGGTGGATGGCTACACCTTC. Amino acids: CASSWTGWTVDGYTF.